Listed below are T cell receptor beta chains from one sample, sequenced in a study of T cells in Graves' hyperthyroidism and ophthalmopathy. From the multiplex PCR reads, TCRdb called clonotypes with MiXCR, one entry per CDR3 protein. The sample yields roughly 500,000 distinct CDR3 sequences, roughly 46% seen once. Sequences were obtained from peripheral blood or thyroid tissue (not recorded which). Receptors were obtained from an adult woman with Graves' disease, either hyperthyroidism or ophthalmopathy (not recorded which). Each CDR3 is given with its conserved first and last residue.

v_gene: TRBV5-1
j_gene: TRBJ2-5
CDR3aa: CASSLISNTETQYF

v_gene: TRBV6-6
j_gene: TRBJ2-5
CDR3aa: CASTQKAQYF

v_gene: TRBV5-1
j_gene: TRBJ1-1
CDR3aa: CASSLQIPQMNTEAFF

v_gene: TRBV5-1
j_gene: TRBJ2-7
CDR3aa: CASHYSGDGYEQYF

v_gene: TRBV29-1
j_gene: TRBJ2-7
CDR3aa: CSVEFGLAGVPIYEQCF

v_gene: TRBV2
j_gene: TRBJ1-4
CDR3aa: CASSVEQGNEKLFF

v_gene: TRBV15
j_gene: TRBJ2-2
CDR3aa: CATSTFGGGNTGELFF

v_gene: TRBV9
j_gene: TRBJ1-4
CDR3aa: CASSAKGRGPEKLFF

v_gene: TRBV20-1
j_gene: TRBJ2-6
CDR3aa: CTTGRISGANVLTF

v_gene: TRBV10-2
j_gene: TRBJ2-7
CDR3aa: CASSGTRTGVDEQYF

v_gene: TRBV15
j_gene: TRBJ1-4
CDR3aa: CATSRFQTTNEKLFF

v_gene: TRBV19
j_gene: TRBJ2-5
CDR3aa: CASSIGLGSNQPQYF

v_gene: TRBV6-1
j_gene: TRBJ2-5
CDR3aa: CASSDPGTEETQYF

v_gene: TRBV2
j_gene: TRBJ2-7
CDR3aa: CASRRPSSYEQYF

v_gene: TRBV20-1
j_gene: TRBJ1-5
CDR3aa: CSARDNVQPQHF

v_gene: TRBV28
j_gene: TRBJ1-5
CDR3aa: CASYLGQGNQPQHF

v_gene: TRBV19
j_gene: TRBJ1-2
CDR3aa: CASSLTQGAFRYGYTF

v_gene: TRBV5-1
j_gene: TRBJ1-1
CDR3aa: CASSFGGRETEAFF

v_gene: TRBV9
j_gene: TRBJ2-7
CDR3aa: CASSMGGTFSYEQYF

v_gene: TRBV7-3
j_gene: TRBJ1-3
CDR3aa: CASSAPGGRGYTIYF

v_gene: TRBV20-1
j_gene: TRBJ2-7
CDR3aa: CSAREIREQYF

v_gene: TRBV20-1
j_gene: TRBJ2-7
CDR3aa: CSARGLAGARDEQYF

v_gene: TRBV29-1
j_gene: TRBJ1-2
CDR3aa: CSVEVPGGGIANYGYTF

v_gene: TRBV19
j_gene: TRBJ2-7
CDR3aa: CASSPRGRQLGGSYEQYF

v_gene: TRBV5-1
j_gene: TRBJ2-5
CDR3aa: CASRKETGRQETQYF

v_gene: TRBV2
j_gene: TRBJ2-7
CDR3aa: CASGSEGTPVGEEQYF

v_gene: TRBV7-9
j_gene: TRBJ2-2
CDR3aa: CASSLSTGDTGELFF

v_gene: TRBV7-2
j_gene: TRBJ2-6
CDR3aa: CASSNRQGGANVLTF

v_gene: TRBV20-1
j_gene: TRBJ2-5
CDR3aa: CSASSGGYQETQYF

v_gene: TRBV6-5
j_gene: TRBJ1-1
CDR3aa: CASTSRGGKAFF

v_gene: TRBV7-3
j_gene: TRBJ1-1
CDR3aa: CASSLVGRTGSAFF

v_gene: TRBV11-3
j_gene: TRBJ1-4
CDR3aa: CASSLGELTNEKLFF

v_gene: TRBV12-3/TRBV12-4
j_gene: TRBJ1-2
CDR3aa: CASKTQEDGYTF

v_gene: TRBV7-9
j_gene: TRBJ1-5
CDR3aa: CASVIDSNQPQHF

v_gene: TRBV7-9
j_gene: TRBJ2-7
CDR3aa: CASSPDLAGGVYEQYF

v_gene: TRBV20-1
j_gene: TRBJ1-2
CDR3aa: CSASPGQGAQWVYGYTF

v_gene: TRBV15
j_gene: TRBJ1-5
CDR3aa: CATSRASGLSNQPQHF

v_gene: TRBV12-3/TRBV12-4
j_gene: TRBJ2-5
CDR3aa: CASSLVAAGETQYF

v_gene: TRBV11-3
j_gene: TRBJ2-7
CDR3aa: CASSLVVHSGRGYEQYF

v_gene: TRBV11-2
j_gene: TRBJ2-7
CDR3aa: CASSLVGRREKYEQYF

v_gene: TRBV19
j_gene: TRBJ1-1
CDR3aa: CASSRERPGQGDTEAFF

v_gene: TRBV6-6
j_gene: TRBJ1-6
CDR3aa: CASILSTGHNSPLHF

v_gene: TRBV6-1
j_gene: TRBJ2-2
CDR3aa: CASRARTGELFF

v_gene: TRBV19
j_gene: TRBJ2-6
CDR3aa: CARDWSPSSGANVLTF

v_gene: TRBV28
j_gene: TRBJ1-6
CDR3aa: CANRGLNSPLHF

v_gene: TRBV2
j_gene: TRBJ2-2
CDR3aa: CASSESQKGGELFF

v_gene: TRBV10-3
j_gene: TRBJ2-2
CDR3aa: CAINEDRETGELFF

v_gene: TRBV7-9
j_gene: TRBJ2-2
CDR3aa: CASSSLPERGLFF

v_gene: TRBV13
j_gene: TRBJ1-2
CDR3aa: CASSRTPDRGGGYTF

v_gene: TRBV7-3
j_gene: TRBJ2-7
CDR3aa: CASSYGQGAGQYF

v_gene: TRBV5-1
j_gene: TRBJ1-2
CDR3aa: CASSFSRARDYGYTF

v_gene: TRBV24-1
j_gene: TRBJ2-3
CDR3aa: CAAQDRGPNTQYF

v_gene: TRBV7-3
j_gene: TRBJ1-5
CDR3aa: CASSYRDRANQPQHF

v_gene: TRBV6-6
j_gene: TRBJ1-5
CDR3aa: CASSYADSNQPQHF

v_gene: TRBV29-1
j_gene: TRBJ1-5
CDR3aa: CSVEVGANQPQHF

v_gene: TRBV6-5
j_gene: TRBJ1-1
CDR3aa: CASSYSEETAYTEAFF

v_gene: TRBV20-1
j_gene: TRBJ1-2
CDR3aa: CSARLTGTGDYGYTF

v_gene: TRBV5-4
j_gene: TRBJ2-7
CDR3aa: CASSLSGTGRREQYF

v_gene: TRBV6-5
j_gene: TRBJ2-5
CDR3aa: CASSYRAGDILGETQYF